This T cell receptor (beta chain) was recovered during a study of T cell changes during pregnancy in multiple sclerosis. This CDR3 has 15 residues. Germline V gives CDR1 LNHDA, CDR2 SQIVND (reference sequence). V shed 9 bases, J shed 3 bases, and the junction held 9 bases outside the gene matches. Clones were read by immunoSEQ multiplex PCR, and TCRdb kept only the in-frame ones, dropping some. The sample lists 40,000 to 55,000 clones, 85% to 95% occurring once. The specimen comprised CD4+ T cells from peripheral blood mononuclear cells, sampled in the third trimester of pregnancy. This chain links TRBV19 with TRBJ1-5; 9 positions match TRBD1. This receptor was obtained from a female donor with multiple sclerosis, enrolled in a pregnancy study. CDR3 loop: CASVPGQGPNQPQHF. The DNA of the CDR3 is TGTGCCAGCGTCCCGGGACAGGGACCCAATCAGCCCCAGCATTTT.